The 16 T cell receptor beta chains below come from one sample, sequenced in a study of cytomegalovirus exposure and HLA in healthy donors. In the PCR, 60 Vbeta and 13 Jbeta primers were used. Some clones are missing from TCRdb's copy, which holds only in-frame ones; the method was immunoSEQ multiplex PCR. The repertoire has 120,000 to 150,000 clones, about four fifths of them found once; the top ten carry around 4.3%. Sequenced: PBMCs. The receptor set was obtained from a middle-aged man in good health and CMV-seropositive.

The chain carries TRBV6-5 and TRBJ2-7, with no clear D. The CDR3 spans 15 residues. Trimming left V 0 bases short and J 6 bases short, with 15 bases between. The V gene's germline CDR1 is MNHEY and CDR2 SVGAGI. The DNA of the CDR3 is TGTGCCAGCAGTTACTCGACGGGTCCGGTGGGCGAGCAGTACTTC. Amino acids: CASSYSTGPVGEQYF.

This chain uses TRBV30 with TRBJ2-3, with TRBD1 matching over 7 bases. The CDR3 runs 14 residues. Per the germline V gene, CDR1 is GTSNPN and CDR2 is SVGIG (reference sequence). Trimming cost V 2 bases and J 2 bases; bases outside gene matches: 4. This chain's CDR3 is CAWSLGQFTDTQYF. The CDR3 DNA reads TGTGCCTGGAGTCTGGGACAGTTCACAGATACGCAGTATTTT. Drawing the rest from reference TRBV30 and TRBJ2-3, the complete variable domain is SQTIHQWPATLVQPVGSPLSLECTVEGTSNPNLYWYRQAAGRGLQLLFYSVGIGQISSEVPQNLSASRPQDRQFILSSKKLLLSDSGFYLCAWSLGQFTDTQYFGPGTRLTVL.

CDR3 DNA sequence: TGTGCCAGCAGTGAAGCAGGGGGGGTGTTTTCCACTGAAGCTTTCTTT. It yields the protein CASSEAGGVFSTEAFF. The V call is TRBV6-1, the J call TRBJ1-1; D possibly corresponds to TRBD1 (6 bases). The V end lost 0 bases, the J end lost 4 bases, and 15 bases lay between the germline ends. Germline values: CDR1 MNHNS, CDR2 SASEGT. The CDR3 length is 16 residues.

The V call is TRBV7-2, the J call TRBJ2-1, with 8 bases lining up with TRBD1. CDR1 SGHTA and CDR2 FQGNSA come from the germline V gene. The J segment lost 1 base and the V segment lost 4 bases, leaving 3 bases of the junction unmatched. The CDR3 spans 15 residues. The CDR3 DNA reads as TGTGCCAGCAGCTCGAGACAGGGGTCCTACAATGAGCAGTTCTTC. It codes for CASSSRQGSYNEQFF.

J is TRBJ1-1 and V is TRBV27; weak D call: TRBD1 (6 bases). Germline loops: CDR1 MNHEY, CDR2 SMNVEV (reference sequence). CDR3 length: 15 residues. The V end was cut by 7 bases, the J end by 3 bases, with 18 bases between. The CDR3 DNA follows: TGTGCCAGCAACCGTAAGGACAGATACTACACTGAAGCTTTCTTT. It translates to CASNRKDRYYTEAFF.

This clone has only a few counts. The chain couples TRBV7-6 to TRBJ2-7, with TRBD1 as a possible D gene (6 bases). Trimming left V 1 base short and J 0 bases short, with 7 bases between. In germline, CDR1 is SGHVS, CDR2 FNYEAQ. This CDR3 has 14 amino acids. The CDR3 reads CASSLEQGSYEQYF. The CDR3 nucleotides read TGTGCCAGCAGCTTAGAACAGGGCTCCTACGAGCAGTACTTC.

A single count supports this clone. This CDR3 is CASELAGVNTGELFF. In DNA, the CDR3 is TGTGCCAGCGAACTAGCGGGAGTGAACACCGGGGAGCTGTTTTTT. V and J are TRBV6-1 and TRBJ2-2; TRBD2 agrees at 11 bases. Germline trimming cut 8 bases from V and 1 base from J; bases unmatched to any gene: 3. Germline loops: CDR1 MNHNS, CDR2 SASEGT. The CDR3 length is 15 residues.

This sequence joins TRBV7-6 and TRBJ2-3; 10 nucleotides line up with TRBD2. V lost 1 base to trimming and J lost 0 bases; unmatched junction nucleotides: 7. The CDR3 contains 18 residues. Germline loops: CDR1 SGHVS, CDR2 FNYEAQ. The CDR3 sequence is CASSLGLAGAVSTDTQYF. CDR3 DNA: TGTGCCAGCAGCTTAGGTCTAGCGGGGGCCGTGAGCACAGATACGCAGTATTTT. The whole variable domain, filled in from reference TRBV7-6 and TRBJ2-3, reads GAGVSQSPRYKVTKRGQDVALRCDPISGHVSLYWYRQALGQGPEFLTYFNYEAQQDKSGLPNDRFSAERPEGSISTLTIQRTEQRDSAMYRCASSLGLAGAVSTDTQYFGPGTRLTVL.

The chain joins TRBV2 to TRBJ2-2; D might be TRBD1 (6 bases). V was clipped by 6 bases and J by 5 bases, with 16 bases between them. The germline V gene has CDR1 SNHLY and CDR2 FYNNEI. The CDR3 totals 15 residues. In DNA, the CDR3 is TGTGCCAGCAGATTACAGGGATTGGGAACCGGGGAGCTGTTTTTT. It specifies CASRLQGLGTGELFF.

The gene calls are TRBV4-3 and TRBJ1-1, with 10 bases identical to TRBD1. The CDR3 length is 15 residues. The germline V gene encodes CDR1 LGHNA and CDR2 YSLEER. V trimming: 1 base; J trimming: 3 bases; junction bases outside the gene matches: 2. In nucleotides, the CDR3 is TGCGCCAGCAGCCAAGGAGGGACAGGGGACACTGAAGCTTTCTTT. Its protein product is CASSQGGTGDTEAFF.

The V and J genes are TRBV7-8 and TRBJ1-2; no definite D call. V shed 5 bases and J shed 8 bases, with 15 bases lying between them. The length of the CDR3 is 13 residues. CDR1 is SGHVS and CDR2 is FQNEAQ in the germline V gene. In DNA, the CDR3 is TGTGCCAGCAGCCCCAGCGGGGTTGCCGGCTACACCTTC. Residues: CASSPSGVAGYTF.

J is TRBJ1-3 and V is TRBV2; D is unclear. Germline CDR1 is SNHLY and CDR2 is FYNNEI. Trimming removed 4 bases from V and 0 bases from J, with 7 bases in between. The CDR3 runs to 14 residues. The CDR3 nucleotides are TGTGCCAGCAGTGTACCAGACTCTGGAAACACCATATATTTT. Amino acid sequence: CASSVPDSGNTIYF.

The V and J genes are TRBV11-2 and TRBJ1-5; weak D call: TRBD1 (5 bases). The CDR3 consists of 15 residues. The germline V and J ends were trimmed by 0 bases and 5 bases, with 11 bases remaining between them. Germline-derived CDR1 and CDR2 are SGHAT and FQNNGV. The CDR3 DNA reads TGTGCCAGCAGCTTAGATTTCCGGGGGTATCAGCCCCAGCATTTT. As protein: CASSLDFRGYQPQHF.

The V gene is TRBV7-3, the J gene TRBJ2-3, with TRBD2 as a possible D gene (6 bases). The germline V and J ends were trimmed by 5 bases and 1 base, with 16 bases remaining between them. The CDR3 spans 16 residues. Germline loops: CDR1 SGHTA, CDR2 FQGTGA. The CDR3 protein is CASSRTGTAGTDTQYF. DNA for the CDR3: TGTGCCAGCAGCCGAACCGGGACTGCAGGCACAGATACGCAGTATTTT.

The V call is TRBV6-5, the J call TRBJ1-4, with 12 positions matching TRBD1. The CDR3 covers 15 residues. The ends lost 2 bases at V and 7 bases at J; junction bases unmatched: 2. Germline V gene data show CDR1 as MNHEY and CDR2 as SVGAGI. The CDR3, as DNA: TGTGCCAGCAGTTACGGGGGACAGGGGGCTGAAAAACTGTTTTTT. Amino acids: CASSYGGQGAEKLFF.

V is TRBV11-3 and J is TRBJ2-6; tentatively, D is TRBD2 (5 bases). CDR3 length: 18 residues. The V end lost 3 bases, the J end lost 0 bases, and 15 bases lay between the germline ends. CDR1 is SGHNT, CDR2 YENEEA, per germline. This chain's CDR3 is CASSLSGGRTSGANVLTF. The CDR3 region has the DNA TGTGCCAGCAGCTTGAGCGGCGGACGGACCTCTGGGGCCAACGTCCTGACTTTC.